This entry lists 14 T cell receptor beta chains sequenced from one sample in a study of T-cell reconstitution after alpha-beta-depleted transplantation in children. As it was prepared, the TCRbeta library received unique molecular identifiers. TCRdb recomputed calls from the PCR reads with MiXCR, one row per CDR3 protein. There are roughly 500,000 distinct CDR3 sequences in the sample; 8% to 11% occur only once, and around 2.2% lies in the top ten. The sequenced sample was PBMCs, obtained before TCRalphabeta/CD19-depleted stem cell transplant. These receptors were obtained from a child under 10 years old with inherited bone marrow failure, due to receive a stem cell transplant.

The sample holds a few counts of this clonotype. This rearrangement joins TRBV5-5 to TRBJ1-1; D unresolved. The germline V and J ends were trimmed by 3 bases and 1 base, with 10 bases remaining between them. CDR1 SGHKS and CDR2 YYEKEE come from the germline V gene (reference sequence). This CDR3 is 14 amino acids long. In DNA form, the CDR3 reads TGTGCCAGCAGCTCTGCGAGTACGAACACTGAAGCTTTCTTT. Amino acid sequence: CASSSASTNTEAFF.

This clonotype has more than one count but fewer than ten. The CDR3 sequence: CASRFRFRENTEAFF. The CDR3 bases are TGTGCCAGCAGGTTTAGATTTCGGGAGAACACTGAAGCTTTCTTT. V and J are TRBV28 and TRBJ1-1, with unresolved D. V lost 6 bases and J lost 1, with 15 bases in between. CDR3 length: 15 residues. CDR1 is MDHEN and CDR2 is SYDVKM in the germline V gene.

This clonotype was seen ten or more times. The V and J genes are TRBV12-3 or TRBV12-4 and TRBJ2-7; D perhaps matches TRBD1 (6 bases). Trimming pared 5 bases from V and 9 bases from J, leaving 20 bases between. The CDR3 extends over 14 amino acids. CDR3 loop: CASSPPQGSEVQYF. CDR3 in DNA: TGTGCCAGCAGTCCCCCACAGGGATCTGAGGTGCAGTACTTC.

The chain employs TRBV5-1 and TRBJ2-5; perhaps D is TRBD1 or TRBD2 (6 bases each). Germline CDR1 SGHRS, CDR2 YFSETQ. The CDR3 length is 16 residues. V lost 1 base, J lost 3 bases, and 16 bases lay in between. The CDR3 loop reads CASSLLPGAAEETQYF. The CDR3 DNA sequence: TGCGCCAGCAGCTTGTTACCGGGGGCCGCCGAAGAGACCCAGTACTTC.

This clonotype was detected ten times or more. CDR3: CASSPAFYPSKSKGEQFF. As DNA, the CDR3 is TGCGCCAGCAGCCCCGCTTTTTACCCCAGTAAATCCAAGGGTGAGCAGTTCTTC. This chain uses TRBV5-1 with TRBJ2-1; D is unresolved. Germline V gene data show CDR1 as SGHRS and CDR2 as YFSETQ. The length of the CDR3 is 18 residues. Trimming removed 4 bases from V and 9 bases from J, with 29 bases in between.

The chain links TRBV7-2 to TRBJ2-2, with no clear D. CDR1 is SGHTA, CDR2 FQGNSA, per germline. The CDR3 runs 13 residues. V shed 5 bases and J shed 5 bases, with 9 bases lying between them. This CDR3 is CASSPRKTGELFF. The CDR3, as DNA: TGTGCCAGCAGCCCCCGTAAGACCGGGGAGCTGTTTTTT.

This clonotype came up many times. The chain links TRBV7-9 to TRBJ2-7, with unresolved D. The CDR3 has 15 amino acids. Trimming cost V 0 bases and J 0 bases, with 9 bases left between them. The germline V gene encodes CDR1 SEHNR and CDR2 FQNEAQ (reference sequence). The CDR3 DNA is TGTGCCAGCAGCTTAGCGCCGGGTAGCTCCTACGAGCAGTACTTC. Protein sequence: CASSLAPGSSYEQYF.

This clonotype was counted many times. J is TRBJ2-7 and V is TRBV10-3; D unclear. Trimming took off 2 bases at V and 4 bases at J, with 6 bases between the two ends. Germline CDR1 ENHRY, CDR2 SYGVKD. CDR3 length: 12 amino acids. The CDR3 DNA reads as TGTGCCATCAGTGAGATGGGGTACGAGCAGTACTTC. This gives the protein CAISEMGYEQYF.

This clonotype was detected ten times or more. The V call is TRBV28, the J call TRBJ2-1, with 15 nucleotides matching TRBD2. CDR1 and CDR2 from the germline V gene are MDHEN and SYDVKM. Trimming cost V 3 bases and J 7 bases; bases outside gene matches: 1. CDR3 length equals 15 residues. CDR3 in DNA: TGTGCCAGCAGTTTCGGACTAGCGGGAGGGAATGAGCAGTTCTTC. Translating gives CASSFGLAGGNEQFF.

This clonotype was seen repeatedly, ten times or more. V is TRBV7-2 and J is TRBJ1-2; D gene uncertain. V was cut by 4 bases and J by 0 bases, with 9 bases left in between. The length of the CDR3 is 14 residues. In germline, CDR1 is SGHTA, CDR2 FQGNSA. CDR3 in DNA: TGTGCCAGCAGCTCCCAAAGTTCTAACTATGGCTACACCTTC. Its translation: CASSSQSSNYGYTF.

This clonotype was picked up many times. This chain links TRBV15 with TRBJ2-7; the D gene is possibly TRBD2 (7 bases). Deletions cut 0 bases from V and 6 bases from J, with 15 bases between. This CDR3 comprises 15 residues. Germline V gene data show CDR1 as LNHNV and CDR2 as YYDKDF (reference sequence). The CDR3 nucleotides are TGTGCCACCAGCAGAGATCCTCACAGGGAGGGCGAGCAGTACTTC. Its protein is CATSRDPHREGEQYF.

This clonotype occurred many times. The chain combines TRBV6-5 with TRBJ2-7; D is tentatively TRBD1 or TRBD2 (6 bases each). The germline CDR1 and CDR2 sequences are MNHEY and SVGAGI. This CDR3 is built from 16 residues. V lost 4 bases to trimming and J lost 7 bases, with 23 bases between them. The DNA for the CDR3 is TGTGCCAGCAGTTCCATGGACTGGAACCGGGGGCGGGAGCAGTACTTC. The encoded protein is CASSSMDWNRGREQYF.

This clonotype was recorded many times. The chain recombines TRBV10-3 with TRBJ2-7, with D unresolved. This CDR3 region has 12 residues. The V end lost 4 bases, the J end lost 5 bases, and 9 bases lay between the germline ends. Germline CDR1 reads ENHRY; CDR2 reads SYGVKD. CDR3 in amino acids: CAISALPDEQYF. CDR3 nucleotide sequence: TGTGCCATCAGTGCTTTGCCCGACGAGCAGTACTTC.

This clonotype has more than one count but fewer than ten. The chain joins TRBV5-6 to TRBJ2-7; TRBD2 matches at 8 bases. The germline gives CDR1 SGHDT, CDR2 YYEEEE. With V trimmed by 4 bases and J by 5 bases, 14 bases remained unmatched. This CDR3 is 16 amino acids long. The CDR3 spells CASSAGGSRVGDEQYF. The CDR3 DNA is TGTGCCAGCAGCGCGGGGGGTTCTAGGGTCGGCGACGAGCAGTACTTC.